A selection of T cell receptor beta chains follows, all from one sample in a study of a mutant IDH1 vaccine in newly diagnosed glioma. Produced via immunoSEQ multiplex PCR; TCRdb's table is partial and in-frame only. The repertoire holds roughly 38,000 clones, around 90% seen once, with about a sixth in the top ten. Material: PBMCs, obtained from a glioma patient treated with radiotherapy, temozolomide or both. The receptor set was obtained from a man aged 18 to 30 with glioma. Both conserved end residues are part of each CDR3. The D gene is left open where the match is weak. Clone size is stated in some rows and not others, as once, few, many or a class when expanded.

V gene: TRBV6-1
clone size: NA
CDR3 length: 13
D gene: NA
J gene: TRBJ1-3
CDR3 DNA: TGTGCCAGCAGGAGGGAGGGGGAAAACACCATATATTTT
CDR3 protein: CASRREGENTIYF

V gene: TRBV9
clone size: NA
CDR3 length: 11
D gene: NA
J gene: TRBJ1-2
CDR3 DNA: TGTGCCAGCAGCGCCTTGGGGGGCTACACCTTC
CDR3 protein: CASSALGGYTF

V gene: TRBV19
clone size: NA
CDR3 length: 14
D gene: NA
J gene: TRBJ2-6
CDR3 DNA: TGTGCCAGTAGTATCAGGGATGGGGCCAACGTCCTGACTTTC
CDR3 protein: CASSIRDGANVLTF

V gene: TRBV4-3
clone size: NA
CDR3 length: 14
D gene: NA
J gene: TRBJ2-2
CDR3 DNA: TGCGCCAGCAGCCAAGAGACAAGCACCGGGGAGCTGTTTTTT
CDR3 protein: CASSQETSTGELFF

V gene: TRBV28
clone size: NA
CDR3 length: 16
D gene: NA
J gene: TRBJ1-4
CDR3 DNA: TGTGCCAGCAGTTCCCTCTTTTCAGGGTTTGGGGAAAAACTGTTTTTT
CDR3 protein: CASSSLFSGFGEKLFF

V gene: TRBV6-5
clone size: NA
CDR3 length: 13
D gene: NA
J gene: TRBJ2-3
CDR3 DNA: TGTGCCAGCAGCCTATTTAGTCGAGATACGCAGTATTTT
CDR3 protein: CASSLFSRDTQYF

V gene: TRBV7-2
clone size: NA
CDR3 length: 15
D gene: NA
J gene: TRBJ1-1
CDR3 DNA: TGTGCCAGCAGCTTAGGTGGGGGCGCGGACACTGAAGCTTTCTTT
CDR3 protein: CASSLGGGADTEAFF

V gene: TRBV5-1
clone size: NA
CDR3 length: 15
D gene: NA
J gene: TRBJ1-3
CDR3 DNA: TGCGCCAGCAGCTTGAGCTTAACCCGAGGAAACACCATATATTTT
CDR3 protein: CASSLSLTRGNTIYF

V gene: TRBV6-5
clone size: NA
CDR3 length: 14
D gene: NA
J gene: TRBJ1-1
CDR3 DNA: TGTGCCAGCAGTTTTCATTCCATGAACACTGAAGCTTTCTTT
CDR3 protein: CASSFHSMNTEAFF

V gene: TRBV9
clone size: NA
CDR3 length: 14
D gene: NA
J gene: TRBJ2-7
CDR3 DNA: TGTGCCAGCAGCGAGGGGGTTAGCGCGGACGAGCAGTACTTC
CDR3 protein: CASSEGVSADEQYF

V gene: TRBV4-3
clone size: NA
CDR3 length: 14
D gene: TRBD1
J gene: TRBJ1-4
CDR3 DNA: TGCGCCAGCAGCCAGGGACAGGGGAGGGAAAAACTGTTTTTT
CDR3 protein: CASSQGQGREKLFF

V gene: TRBV6-5
clone size: few
CDR3 length: 13
D gene: NA
J gene: TRBJ1-1
CDR3 DNA: TGTGCCAGCAGTTATAATCGGAACACTGAAGCTTTCTTT
CDR3 protein: CASSYNRNTEAFF

V gene: TRBV18
clone size: NA
CDR3 length: 13
D gene: NA
J gene: TRBJ2-7
CDR3 DNA: TGTGCCAGCTCACCACGCAGGGCCTACGAGCAGTACTTC
CDR3 protein: CASSPRRAYEQYF

V gene: TRBV27
clone size: NA
CDR3 length: 15
D gene: NA
J gene: TRBJ2-7
CDR3 DNA: TGTGCCAGCTCCTACGGGCCAGGGGATGCCTACGAGCAGTACTTC
CDR3 protein: CASSYGPGDAYEQYF

V gene: TRBV28
clone size: NA
CDR3 length: 13
D gene: NA
J gene: TRBJ2-1
CDR3 DNA: TGTGCCAGCAGTTTATGGACCGGGAATGAGCAGTTCTTC
CDR3 protein: CASSLWTGNEQFF

V gene: TRBV27
clone size: NA
CDR3 length: 14
D gene: NA
J gene: TRBJ1-5
CDR3 DNA: TGTGCCAGCAGTTTGACGGGGGGCAATCAGCCCCAGCATTTT
CDR3 protein: CASSLTGGNQPQHF

V gene: TRBV9
clone size: once
CDR3 length: 12
D gene: NA
J gene: TRBJ1-2
CDR3 DNA: TGTGCCAGCAGTTCGCGGGGGAACGGCTACACCTTC
CDR3 protein: CASSSRGNGYTF

V gene: TRBV29-1
clone size: once
CDR3 length: 13
D gene: TRBD2
J gene: TRBJ2-1
CDR3 DNA: TGCAGCGTTGTTCTAGCGGGAAACAATGAGCAGTTCTTC
CDR3 protein: CSVVLAGNNEQFF

V gene: TRBV18
clone size: NA
CDR3 length: 15
D gene: NA
J gene: TRBJ1-1
CDR3 DNA: TGTGCCAGCTCAGTCAGGGTTAACCCTAACACTGAAGCTTTCTTT
CDR3 protein: CASSVRVNPNTEAFF

V gene: TRBV4-2
clone size: NA
CDR3 length: 17
D gene: NA
J gene: TRBJ1-6
CDR3 DNA: TGTGCCAGCAGCCAAGATCTTGGTGCGGCCTCCAATTCACCCCTCCACTTT
CDR3 protein: CASSQDLGAASNSPLHF

V gene: TRBV5-6
clone size: NA
CDR3 length: 13
D gene: NA
J gene: TRBJ1-4
CDR3 DNA: TGTGCCAGCAGCGAGGGGACTGGTGAAAAACTGTTTTTT
CDR3 protein: CASSEGTGEKLFF

V gene: TRBV7-8
clone size: NA
CDR3 length: 19
D gene: TRBD1
J gene: TRBJ1-5
CDR3 DNA: TGTGCCAGCAGCTTAGATAGAAGACGGGACAGGATAAGCAATCAGCCCCAGCATTTT
CDR3 protein: CASSLDRRRDRISNQPQHF

V gene: TRBV15
clone size: NA
CDR3 length: 15
D gene: NA
J gene: TRBJ2-7
CDR3 DNA: TGTGCCACCAGCGACCGGGATCCCCCGAGGGACGAGCAGTACTTC
CDR3 protein: CATSDRDPPRDEQYF

V gene: TRBV28
clone size: NA
CDR3 length: 15
D gene: NA
J gene: TRBJ1-4
CDR3 DNA: TGTGCCAGCAGTCACGAACAGAGTGGATACGAAAAACTGTTTTTT
CDR3 protein: CASSHEQSGYEKLFF

V gene: TRBV6-1
clone size: NA
CDR3 length: 14
D gene: TRBD1
J gene: TRBJ1-4
CDR3 DNA: TGTGCCAGCAGTGACAGGGGGCCGTATGAAAAACTGTTTTTT
CDR3 protein: CASSDRGPYEKLFF

V gene: TRBV7-9
clone size: NA
CDR3 length: 16
D gene: TRBD1
J gene: TRBJ1-1
CDR3 DNA: TGTGCCAGCAGCTCGGGACAGGTAGTTAAAAACACTGAAGCTTTCTTT
CDR3 protein: CASSSGQVVKNTEAFF

V gene: TRBV6-1
clone size: NA
CDR3 length: 13
D gene: NA
J gene: TRBJ1-5
CDR3 DNA: TGTGCCAGCGATCCCTCTAGCAATCAGCCCCAGCATTTT
CDR3 protein: CASDPSSNQPQHF

V gene: TRBV19
clone size: few
CDR3 length: 13
D gene: NA
J gene: TRBJ1-5
CDR3 DNA: TGTGCCAGTAGTATAGCCACCGCTGGGCCCCAGCATTTT
CDR3 protein: CASSIATAGPQHF

V gene: TRBV25-1
clone size: NA
CDR3 length: 12
D gene: NA
J gene: TRBJ1-3
CDR3 DNA: TGTGCCAGCAGCAGGATTGGAAACACCATATATTTT
CDR3 protein: CASSRIGNTIYF

V gene: TRBV5-1
clone size: NA
CDR3 length: 13
D gene: NA
J gene: TRBJ1-2
CDR3 DNA: TGCGCCAGCAGCTTGGATGGAACCTATGGCTACACCTTC
CDR3 protein: CASSLDGTYGYTF

V gene: TRBV6-6
clone size: NA
CDR3 length: 15
D gene: NA
J gene: TRBJ2-1
CDR3 DNA: TGTGCCAGCAGTTACCGCCCAGCGGTCTACAATGAGCAGTTCTTC
CDR3 protein: CASSYRPAVYNEQFF

V gene: TRBV10-3
clone size: NA
CDR3 length: 15
D gene: TRBD2
J gene: TRBJ2-1
CDR3 DNA: TGTGCCATCAGTGACGCTAGCGGGAGCCACAATGAGCAGTTCTTC
CDR3 protein: CAISDASGSHNEQFF

V gene: TRBV19
clone size: NA
CDR3 length: 14
D gene: NA
J gene: TRBJ1-5
CDR3 DNA: TGTGCCAGTACGCTGGACAGCCTGAATCAGCCCCAGCATTTT
CDR3 protein: CASTLDSLNQPQHF

V gene: TRBV5-1
clone size: NA
CDR3 length: 16
D gene: NA
J gene: TRBJ2-7
CDR3 DNA: TGCGCCAGCAGCTTGGCCGGGCAGGGCTTCTCCTACGAGCAGTACTTC
CDR3 protein: CASSLAGQGFSYEQYF

V gene: TRBV19
clone size: NA
CDR3 length: 17
D gene: TRBD2
J gene: TRBJ2-7
CDR3 DNA: TGTGCCAGTAGTATAGCCTCGGGATTCGGGGGGACCTACGAGCAGTACTTC
CDR3 protein: CASSIASGFGGTYEQYF

V gene: TRBV5-1
clone size: NA
CDR3 length: 14
D gene: NA
J gene: TRBJ1-5
CDR3 DNA: TGCGCCAGCAGCTTTGGGTCCGGGAATCAGCCCCAGCATTTT
CDR3 protein: CASSFGSGNQPQHF

V gene: TRBV10-2
clone size: NA
CDR3 length: 13
D gene: NA
J gene: TRBJ2-7
CDR3 DNA: TGCGCCAGCAGCGCGGGACAGCCATACGAGCAGTACTTC
CDR3 protein: CASSAGQPYEQYF